The 23 T cell receptor beta chains presented below share a single source sample, sequenced in a study of metastatic and nonmetastatic thyroid tumors. MiXCR was used by TCRdb to re-call the PCR reads. The repertoire holds some 20,000 clones, with 20% to 25% as singletons. Ahead of thyroid surgery, no patient had received treatment of any kind. Sequencing was performed on blood. The receptors were gathered from a male donor with papillary thyroid cancer or a benign thyroid nodule (not recorded which). Some clones in this sample may be carry-over from other donors' samples.

This sequence joins TRBV3-1 and TRBJ2-3; TRBD2 is a possible D gene (6 bases). V was trimmed by 4 bases and J by 4 bases, leaving 15 bases between them. The CDR3 extends over 15 amino acids. Germline values: CDR1 LGHDT, CDR2 YNNKEL (reference sequence). CDR3 nucleotides: TGTGCCAGCAGCCGGAACGCGGGGTCCGCAGATACGCAGTATTTT. Its protein is CASSRNAGSADTQYF.

This chain uses TRBV4-1 with TRBJ2-6; 8 bases agree with TRBD1. Trimming at V came to 0 bases and at J to 2 bases, leaving 9 bases not matched to a gene. The CDR3 is 19 amino acids. Germline CDR1 MGHRA, CDR2 YSYEKL. This CDR3 is CASSQDRPGQGPGANVLTF. DNA for the CDR3: TGCGCCAGCAGCCAAGATCGCCCTGGACAGGGCCCTGGGGCCAACGTCCTGACTTTC.

Many counts were recorded for this clone. The chain joins TRBV25-1 to TRBJ2-7, with D perhaps TRBD2 (6 bases). This CDR3 is 12 amino acids long. Trimming took 3 bases from V and 4 from J, leaving 7 bases between them. Germline V gene sequence: CDR1 MGHDK, CDR2 SYGVNS. CDR3 loop: CASSEGGYEQYF. The CDR3 bases are TGTGCCAGCAGTGAGGGAGGATACGAGCAGTACTTC.

The CDR3 region has the DNA TGTGCCAGCAGTGTGACAGGGGTCACAGAGACCCAGTACTTC. This translates into CASSVTGVTETQYF. The J gene is TRBJ2-5, the V gene TRBV27, with TRBD1 matching over 8 bases. Germline V gene lookup returns CDR1 MNHEY and CDR2 SMNVEV (reference sequence). This CDR3 comprises 14 residues. V lost 5 bases, J lost 4 bases, and 6 bases stayed unmatched.

This clone was seen ten or more times. This may be a read error, as it is one base from a much larger clone. The sample has other DNA sequences that encode this CDR3 too. The V and J genes are TRBV6-1 and TRBJ2-2; D tentatively reads TRBD1 or TRBD2 (5 bases each). Germline values: CDR1 MNHNS, CDR2 SASEGT. Trimming pared 8 bases from V and 0 bases from J, leaving 10 bases between. This CDR3 spans 14 amino acids. The CDR3 DNA sequence: TGTGCCAGCCCGGGGCTCTCGAACACCGGGGAGCTGTTTTTT. This encodes CASPGLSNTGELFF.

This clone was seen a handful of times. CDR3 region: CASGGASLDTQYF. The CDR3 DNA is TGTGCCAGCGGGGGAGCTAGCCTAGATACGCAGTATTTT. The rearrangement uses TRBV2 and TRBJ2-3, with D perhaps being TRBD1 or TRBD2 (5 bases each). CDR1 is SNHLY and CDR2 is FYNNEI in the germline V gene. Trimming removed 8 bases at V and 5 bases at J, with 14 bases between. There are 13 residues in the CDR3.

V is TRBV19 and J is TRBJ1-2; 9 bases agree with TRBD1. Germline CDR1 is LNHDA and CDR2 is SQIVND (reference sequence). V lost 10 bases to trimming and J lost 7 bases; unmatched junction nucleotides: 13. The CDR3 sequence is 14 residues long. The DNA of the CDR3 is TGTGCCATCTCTATCCGGGACAGGGAGTTTGGCTACACCTTC. Translating gives CAISIRDREFGYTF.

In this sample, this clone turned up a few times. Here the CDR3 omits its conserved ending phenylalanine or tryptophan, so a read error is the likely source. The DNA is left out, because the CDR3 cannot be placed on it with certainty; the CDR3 is given as TCRdb lists it. The chain recombines TRBV19 with TRBJ2-6. Looked up from germline, CDR1 is LNHDA and CDR2 is SQIVND (reference sequence). The CDR3 spans 8 residues, counting both ends. CDR3 sequence reads: CASSSTFQ.

Comments on this clone: Germline is not matched at one junction end, which may reflect a read error. The J gene is TRBJ2-3, the V gene TRBV7-8; maybe TRBD2 (8 bases). Germline assignment: CDR1 SGHVS and CDR2 FQNEAQ. The length of the CDR3 is 16 residues. DNA of the CDR3: TGTGCCGGCAGCCGCGTGATCGGGAGGGGGACAGATACACAGTATTTT. It codes for CAGSRVIGRGTDTQYF.

There are many counts of this clone. This chain connects TRBV3-1 to TRBJ2-5; 11 bases are a match to TRBD1. CDR1 is LGHDT, CDR2 YNNKEL, per germline (reference sequence). The V and J ends lost 4 bases and 6 bases, in that order; junction bases with no gene match: 4. The CDR3 spans 14 residues. This chain's CDR3 is CASSLGQGGKTQYF. The CDR3 DNA is TGTGCCAGCAGCCTGGGACAGGGGGGGAAGACCCAGTACTTC.

The genes are TRBV9 and TRBJ2-4; 9 nucleotides agree with TRBD2. The germline CDR1 and CDR2 sequences are SGDLS and YYNGEE. J gave up 1 base and V 3 bases, and 2 bases lay outside the gene matches. This CDR3 comprises 15 residues. CDR3 in DNA: TGTGCCAGCAGCGATGGACTAGCGGCCAAAAACATTCAGTACTTC. This gives the protein CASSDGLAAKNIQYF.

This clone was recorded many times. CDR3 DNA: TGTGCCAGCAGCCAACACGGGACAGGGGGCGGGGAGACCCAGTACTTC. It yields the protein CASSQHGTGGGETQYF. V usage is TRBV3-1 and J usage is TRBJ2-5; 12 bases align to TRBD1. The junction had 6 bases not matched to a gene; V was cut back by 2 bases and J by 5 bases. Germline values: CDR1 LGHDT, CDR2 YNNKEL (reference sequence). The CDR3 loop spans 16 amino acids.

The chain has TRBV10-1 and TRBJ2-7, with D possibly being TRBD1 (7 bases). Looked up from germline, CDR1 is WNHNN and CDR2 is SYGVQD (reference sequence). Trimming removed 4 bases from V and 1 base from J, with 14 bases in between. The CDR3 is 15 residues long. The chain's CDR3 is CASSVGGQRSYEQYF. Written as DNA, the CDR3 is TGCGCCAGCAGTGTCGGGGGACAGAGGTCCTACGAGCAGTACTTC.

Of note for this clone: An end of the junction does not agree with germline; a read error may underlie this. The chain is built from TRBV20-1 and TRBJ2-5; tentative D call: TRBD1 (6 bases). The CDR3 totals 12 residues. Germline CDR1 is DFQATT and CDR2 is SNEGSKA (reference sequence). This CDR3 is CSLQPGQETRYF. For the CDR3, the DNA is TGCAGCCTGCAACCGGGACAAGAGACCCGGTACTTC.

This clone occurred many times. This chain links TRBV6-1 with TRBJ1-1; D is unresolved. Between the trimmed V and J ends, which lost 1 base and 4 bases, there was a span of 7 bases. The CDR3 runs to 13 residues. Germline values: CDR1 MNHNS, CDR2 SASEGT. The CDR3 region is CASSEGRSTEAFF. Written as DNA, the CDR3 is TGTGCCAGCAGTGAAGGAAGGAGCACTGAAGCTTTCTTT.

This clone was recorded many times. This chain connects TRBV5-6 to TRBJ1-4; D is unclear. CDR1 and CDR2 (germline): SGHDT, YYEEEE. Between the trimmed V and J ends, which lost 0 bases and 8 bases, there was a span of 11 bases. This CDR3 has 14 amino acids. CDR3 bases: TGTGCCAGCAGCTTGGGAGGGATTGGGGAAAAACTGTTTTTT. It is translated as CASSLGGIGEKLFF.

This sequence joins TRBV6-4 and TRBJ1-2; a weak D match, TRBD1 (5 bases). V gave up 3 bases and J gave up 8 bases, with 16 bases separating them. In germline, CDR1 is MRHNA, CDR2 SNTAGT. This CDR3 is built from 14 residues. CDR3 in DNA: TGTGCCAGCAGTGATATACCCGGGGCCGGGGGCTACACCTTC. This encodes CASSDIPGAGGYTF.

The chain joins TRBV11-2 to TRBJ2-7; 8 nucleotides line up with TRBD1. Trimming took 5 bases from V and 2 from J; bases not matched to a gene: 5. CDR1 is SGHAT, CDR2 FQNNGV, per germline. The CDR3 runs 14 residues. The CDR3, as DNA: TGTGCCAGCAGCCCCGGGACAGGAGCCTACGAGCAGTACTTC. This gives the protein CASSPGTGAYEQYF.

This clone was recorded many times. V gene TRBV15 combines with J gene TRBJ2-3, with D perhaps matching TRBD2 (6 bases). The CDR3 has 17 amino acids. Germline CDR1 reads LNHNV; CDR2 reads YYDKDF (reference sequence). V was cut by 4 bases and J by 1 base, with 18 bases left in between. The CDR3 region has the DNA TGTGCCACCAGCATCTCGGCCGGAGGCGGGGGCACAGATACGCAGTATTTT. Protein sequence: CATSISAGGGGTDTQYF.

Ten or more counts support this clone. This rearrangement joins TRBV14 to TRBJ1-1, with 9 nucleotides matching TRBD1. The germline V gene encodes CDR1 SGHDN and CDR2 FVKESK. V lost 3 bases and J lost 6; bases outside the gene matches: 11. CDR3 length: 16 residues. CDR3 coding DNA: TGTGCCAGCAGCCAGATGAACAGGGGGCTGAGGGCTGAAGCTTTCTTT. Translated, it gives CASSQMNRGLRAEAFF.

The chain uses TRBV4-2 and TRBJ1-5, with 7 bases lining up with TRBD1. V lost 5 bases and J lost 3; bases outside the gene matches: 7. The CDR3 has 15 amino acids. Per the germline V gene, CDR1 is LGHNA and CDR2 is YNFKEQ. In DNA, the CDR3 is TGTGCCAGCAGCGACCGGGACAGCTCCAATCAGCCCCAGCATTTT. Its translation: CASSDRDSSNQPQHF.

The chain recombines TRBV6-5 with TRBJ2-3; 10 nucleotides agree with TRBD1. The CDR3 totals 15 residues. The ends lost 2 bases at V and 4 bases at J; junction bases unmatched: 3. CDR1 and CDR2 from the germline V gene are MNHEY and SVGAGI. The CDR3 reads CASSYRQGAADTQYF. The CDR3 coding sequence is TGTGCCAGCAGTTACAGACAGGGGGCCGCAGATACGCAGTATTTT.

In its sample, this clone was seen many times. The V gene is TRBV4-1, the J gene TRBJ2-7, with TRBD2 identical over 7 bases. Germline CDR1 reads MGHRA; CDR2 reads YSYEKL. The CDR3 sequence is 15 residues long. Losses at the gene ends were 1 base for V and 9 bases for J; bases not matched to a gene: 12. As DNA, the CDR3 is TGCGCCAGCAGCCAAGCGCTCGCGGGAGATTTCGGGCAGTACTTC. Translating gives CASSQALAGDFGQYF.